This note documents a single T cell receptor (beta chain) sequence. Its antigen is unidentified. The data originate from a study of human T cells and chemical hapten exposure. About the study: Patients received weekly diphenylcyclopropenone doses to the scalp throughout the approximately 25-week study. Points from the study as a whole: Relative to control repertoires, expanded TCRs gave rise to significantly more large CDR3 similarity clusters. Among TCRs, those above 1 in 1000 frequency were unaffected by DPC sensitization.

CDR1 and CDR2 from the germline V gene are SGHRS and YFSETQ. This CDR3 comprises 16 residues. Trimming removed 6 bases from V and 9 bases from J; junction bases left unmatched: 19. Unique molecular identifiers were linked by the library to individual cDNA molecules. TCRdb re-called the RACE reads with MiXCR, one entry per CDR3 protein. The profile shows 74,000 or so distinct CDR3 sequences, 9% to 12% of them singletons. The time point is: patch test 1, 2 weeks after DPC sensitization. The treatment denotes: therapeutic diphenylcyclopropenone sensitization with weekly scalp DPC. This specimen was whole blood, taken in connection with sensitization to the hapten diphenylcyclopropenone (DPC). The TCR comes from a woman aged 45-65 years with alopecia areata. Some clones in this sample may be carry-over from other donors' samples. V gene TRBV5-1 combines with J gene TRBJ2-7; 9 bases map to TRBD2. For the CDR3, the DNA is TGCGCCAGCACCGACCTGACTAGCGGTATAGAACGGCGGCAGTACTTC. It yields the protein CASTDLTSGIERRQYF.